A selection of T cell receptor beta chains follows, all from one sample in a study of shared clonotypes between healthy human individuals. Libraries were prepared by immunoSEQ multiplex PCR; TCRdb keeps only in-frame clonotypes and omits some of them. Altogether about 1.5 million clones are present, 98% being singletons, with the ten largest covering roughly 0.45%. Source material: naive CD4+ T cells sorted from blood. Every receptor here comes from a man aged 30 to 45 in good health. CDR3s include the opening cysteine and the closing phenylalanine or tryptophan. The D gene is left open where the match is weak. Rows give clone size only sometimes, using once, few, many, or a class for an expanded clone.

v_call	clone_size	j_call	d_call	cdr3_aa	cdr3_nt
TRBV18	-	TRBJ2-1	-	CASSLGWGEQFF	TGTGCCAGCTCACTAGGGTGGGGTGAGCAGTTCTTC
TRBV6-5	-	TRBJ2-7	-	CASSLGGVAQYEQYF	TGTGCCAGCAGCCTAGGGGGAGTGGCTCAATACGAGCAGTACTTC
TRBV5-1	-	TRBJ2-7	-	CASSLDGTFSYEQYF	TGCGCCAGCAGCTTGGATGGTACCTTCTCCTACGAGCAGTACTTC
TRBV4-3	-	TRBJ2-3	TRBD1	CASSHGSGQAGVTDTQYF	TGCGCCAGCAGCCACGGCTCCGGACAGGCTGGGGTTACAGATACGCAGTATTTT
TRBV7-8	few	TRBJ1-2	-	CASSAPPSGAKGYTF	TGTGCCAGCAGCGCCCCGCCGTCGGGGGCGAAAGGCTACACCTTC
TRBV27	-	TRBJ2-7	TRBD2	CASSTRWLAGVSSYEQYF	TGTGCCAGCAGTACCCGGTGGCTAGCGGGGGTGAGCTCCTACGAGCAGTACTTC
TRBV7-9	-	TRBJ1-5	-	CASSLGAGPGPQHF	TGTGCCAGCAGCTTAGGAGCAGGGCCAGGGCCCCAGCATTTT
TRBV7-2	once	TRBJ2-1	TRBD2	CASSRGPGAGDEQFF	TGTGCCAGCAGCCGGGGCCCCGGAGCGGGAGATGAGCAGTTCTTC
TRBV28	-	TRBJ1-3	-	CASNTGSFSGNTIYF	TGTGCCAGCAATACTGGGAGTTTCTCTGGAAACACCATATATTTT
TRBV18	-	TRBJ2-3	TRBD2	CASSPGAGGPLNTQYF	TGTGCCAGCTCACCTGGGGCGGGAGGGCCGCTAAATACGCAGTATTTT
TRBV7-3	-	TRBJ2-7	-	CASSLSPMRDGFYEQYF	TGTGCCAGCAGCTTATCACCGATGCGGGACGGATTCTACGAGCAGTACTTC
TRBV7-3	-	TRBJ2-2	-	CASSLGPSSSGELFF	TGTGCCAGCAGCTTGGGCCCCTCTAGCTCCGGGGAGCTGTTTTTT
TRBV5-1	-	TRBJ2-4	-	CASSPQPMLAKNIQYF	TGCGCCAGCAGCCCACAACCGATGCTAGCCAAAAACATTCAGTACTTC
TRBV18	-	TRBJ2-3	-	CASSAIYGSGTDTQYF	TGTGCCAGCTCAGCGATCTATGGGAGCGGCACAGATACGCAGTATTTT
TRBV30	-	TRBJ1-1	-	CAWSARVNTEAFF	TGTGCCTGGAGTGCCAGGGTTAACACTGAAGCTTTCTTT
TRBV19	-	TRBJ1-5	-	CASSISQGRISNQPQHF	TGTGCCAGTAGTATCTCGCAGGGCCGGATTAGCAATCAGCCCCAGCATTTT
TRBV5-1	-	TRBJ1-4	-	CASRAGQEEKLFF	TGCGCCAGCAGAGCGGGACAAGAGGAAAAACTGTTTTTT
TRBV11-2	-	TRBJ2-1	TRBD2	CASSLHLAVAYNEQFF	TGTGCCAGCAGCTTACACCTAGCGGTGGCCTACAATGAGCAGTTCTTC
TRBV25-1	-	TRBJ1-3	TRBD1	CASSKTGVGNTIYF	TGTGCCAGCAGTAAGACAGGGGTCGGAAACACCATATATTTT
TRBV9	-	TRBJ2-2	-	CASSAGVTGELFF	TGTGCCAGCAGCGCCGGAGTCACCGGGGAGCTGTTTTTT
TRBV9	-	TRBJ2-7	-	CASSVGSFAGSYEQYF	TGTGCCAGCAGCGTTGGGTCTTTCGCGGGCTCCTACGAGCAGTACTTC
TRBV5-6	-	TRBJ2-7	-	CASSLNGYEQYF	TGTGCCAGCAGCTTGAACGGATACGAGCAGTACTTC
TRBV19	-	TRBJ2-7	TRBD1	CASSIGRDRVYEQYF	TGTGCCAGTAGTATAGGGCGGGACAGGGTCTACGAGCAGTACTTC
TRBV10-3	-	TRBJ1-3	TRBD1	CAISATGQNSGNTIYF	TGTGCCATCAGTGCTACGGGACAGAACTCTGGAAACACCATATATTTT
TRBV5-1	-	TRBJ2-5	-	CASSLEQETQYF	TGCGCCAGCAGCTTGGAACAAGAGACCCAGTACTTC
TRBV18	-	TRBJ2-7	TRBD1	CASSGQGDYEQYF	TGTGCCAGCTCCGGACAGGGGGACTACGAGCAGTACTTC
TRBV9	-	TRBJ1-3	-	CASSPSGLSGNTIYF	TGTGCCAGCAGCCCCTCGGGACTTTCTGGAAACACCATATATTTT
TRBV9	-	TRBJ2-3	-	CASSVAEGGKADTQYF	TGTGCCAGCAGCGTAGCTGAAGGGGGTAAGGCAGATACGCAGTATTTT
TRBV28	-	TRBJ2-7	TRBD2	CASSSRWSGGSYEQYF	TGTGCCAGCAGTTCCCGCTGGTCGGGAGGTTCCTACGAGCAGTACTTC
TRBV25-1	-	TRBJ2-1	-	CASSAFTARDDEQFF	TGTGCCAGCAGTGCTTTTACCGCGAGGGACGATGAGCAGTTCTTC
TRBV5-4	-	TRBJ1-4	TRBD1	CASSHQGAREKLFF	TGTGCCAGCAGCCACCAGGGGGCACGTGAAAAACTGTTTTTT
TRBV5-1	-	TRBJ2-7	TRBD2	CASSTGLAVPYEQYF	TGCGCCAGCAGCACAGGACTAGCGGTACCCTACGAGCAGTACTTC
TRBV4-3	-	TRBJ2-1	-	CASSQNNPSYGEQFF	TGCGCCAGCAGCCAAAATAATCCTAGTTATGGTGAGCAGTTCTTC
TRBV5-1	-	TRBJ2-3	TRBD2	CASSLSGGSTDTQYF	TGCGCCAGCAGCTTGTCGGGAGGGAGCACAGATACGCAGTATTTT
TRBV28	-	TRBJ1-1	-	CASSSQGGTEAFF	TGTGCCAGCAGTTCCCAGGGTGGCACTGAAGCTTTCTTT
TRBV5-6	-	TRBJ2-2	-	CASSLYRGATYTGELFF	TGTGCCAGCAGCTTGTATAGGGGGGCGACTTACACCGGGGAGCTGTTTTTT
TRBV7-2	-	TRBJ2-5	-	CASSLARAETQYF	TGTGCCAGCAGCTTAGCGAGGGCAGAGACCCAGTACTTC
TRBV9	-	TRBJ1-3	-	CASSVRQNGNTIYF	TGTGCCAGCAGCGTAAGGCAGAACGGAAACACCATATATTTT
TRBV28	-	TRBJ2-7	-	CASRLFFGETMRDEQYF	TGTGCCAGCAGGCTATTTTTTGGCGAAACAATGAGGGACGAGCAGTACTTC
TRBV5-1	-	TRBJ2-5	-	CASSLWVKRQETQYF	TGCGCCAGCAGCTTGTGGGTTAAACGACAAGAGACCCAGTACTTC
TRBV18	-	TRBJ1-2	-	CASSPGQSDYGYTF	TGTGCCAGCTCACCAGGACAGAGCGACTATGGCTACACCTTC
TRBV2	-	TRBJ1-2	-	CASSEMGHTNYGYTF	TGTGCCAGCAGTGAGATGGGACATACCAACTATGGCTACACCTTC
TRBV5-4	-	TRBJ1-1	-	CASSLAGGNTEAFF	TGTGCCAGCAGCTTGGCCGGGGGAAACACTGAAGCTTTCTTT
TRBV29-1	-	TRBJ1-1	-	CSVVRDALQRNTEAFF	TGCAGCGTTGTACGGGACGCCCTTCAAAGGAACACTGAAGCTTTCTTT
TRBV9	once	TRBJ1-4	-	CASSRTGTQDEKLFF	TGTGCCAGCAGTCGGACCGGGACACAAGATGAAAAACTGTTTTTT
TRBV28	-	TRBJ2-7	-	CASSQPPGGRYEQYF	TGTGCCAGCAGCCAACCTCCCGGGGGGCGATACGAGCAGTACTTC
TRBV2	-	TRBJ2-2	TRBD2	CASRGLAGSTGELFF	TGTGCCAGCAGGGGACTAGCGGGAAGCACCGGGGAGCTGTTTTTT
TRBV14	-	TRBJ2-5	TRBD1	CASSQTRQGQETQYF	TGTGCCAGCAGCCAAACGAGACAGGGACAGGAGACCCAGTACTTC
TRBV27	-	TRBJ1-5	-	CASSLWGTTRGVNQPQHF	TGTGCCAGCAGTTTATGGGGGACAACCCGAGGGGTGAATCAGCCCCAGCATTTT
TRBV6-5	-	TRBJ2-7	-	CASSYSWTHLTYEQYF	TGTGCCAGCAGTTACTCATGGACTCACCTTACCTACGAGCAGTACTTC
TRBV18	-	TRBJ2-5	-	CASSPLSKETQYF	TGTGCCAGCTCACCGCTCAGCAAAGAGACCCAGTACTTC
TRBV7-2	-	TRBJ2-2	-	CASSLLGGRVTGELFF	TGTGCCAGCAGCTTACTTGGAGGGCGGGTCACCGGGGAGCTGTTTTTT
TRBV6-1	-	TRBJ2-5	TRBD1	CASSDRGRAQETQYF	TGTGCCAGCAGTGATAGGGGGCGGGCTCAAGAGACCCAGTACTTC
TRBV27	-	TRBJ2-7	TRBD2	CATRLAGGPHEQYF	TGTGCCACCAGACTAGCGGGAGGGCCTCACGAGCAGTACTTC
TRBV7-6	-	TRBJ2-1	-	CASSLRHGGGGHNEQFF	TGTGCCAGCAGCTTAAGACACGGCGGTGGGGGTCACAATGAGCAGTTCTTC
TRBV15	-	TRBJ2-7	-	CATSRDMPPFPYEQYF	TGTGCCACCAGCAGAGATATGCCTCCCTTCCCTTACGAGCAGTACTTC
TRBV27	-	TRBJ1-2	-	CASSLWGDYGYTF	TGTGCCAGCAGTTTATGGGGGGACTATGGCTACACCTTC